What follows are 32 T cell receptor beta chains derived from one specimen sequenced in a study of blood T cell repertoires in COVID-19. Assay used: immunoSEQ multiplex PCR; TCRdb lists only in-frame clones, some missing. The sample holds approximately 260,000 clones, 70% to 90% seen once. The material sequenced was peripheral blood. The receptors derive from a man aged 55 to 70 who had recovered from COVID-19.

This chain uses TRBV18 with TRBJ2-3; TRBD2 aligns across 13 bases. The CDR3 runs to 17 residues. Germline CDR1 KGHSH, CDR2 LQKENI. The junction had 3 bases not matched to a gene; V was cut back by 3 bases and J by 0 bases. The CDR3 reads CASSPGLAGVSTDTQYF. In DNA, the CDR3 is TGTGCCAGCTCACCCGGACTAGCGGGGGTTAGCACAGATACGCAGTATTTT.

This clone has more than one count but fewer than ten. This chain uses TRBV29-1 with TRBJ2-1; 9 positions match TRBD2. Per the germline V gene, CDR1 is SQVTM and CDR2 is ANQGSEA. V was clipped by 6 bases and J by 6 bases; unmatched bases: 9. CDR3 length equals 14 residues. The CDR3 DNA follows: TGCAGCGTAGCCGCGGGAGGGGTTAGCAATGAGCAGTTCTTC. The encoded protein is CSVAAGGVSNEQFF.

This chain connects TRBV9 to TRBJ2-2; tentative D call: TRBD2 (6 bases). Germline-derived CDR1 and CDR2 are SGDLS and YYNGEE. This CDR3 region has 13 residues. V lost 0 bases, J lost 7 bases, and 7 bases lay in between. This chain's CDR3 is CASSVDGGGELFF. As DNA, the CDR3 is TGTGCCAGCAGCGTAGACGGGGGCGGGGAGCTGTTTTTT.

The CDR3 DNA reads as TGTGCCAGCAGCCTCGAAGGGGGATCCGACTATGGCTACACCTTC. Its translation: CASSLEGGSDYGYTF. This chain uses TRBV9 with TRBJ1-2; D perhaps matches TRBD1 (6 bases). The V gene lost 4 bases and the J gene lost 3 bases, with 16 bases spanning the gap. This CDR3 comprises 15 residues. Germline V gene sequence: CDR1 SGDLS, CDR2 YYNGEE.

The V and J genes are TRBV7-2 and TRBJ2-1; 9 bases fit TRBD2. From germline, CDR1 is SGHTA and CDR2 FQGNSA. V shed 3 bases, J shed 6 bases, and the junction held 6 bases outside the gene matches. The CDR3 has 15 residues. CDR3 coding DNA: TGTGCCAGCAGCTTCTCAGCGGGGGGACGCAATGAGCAGTTCTTC. Translating gives CASSFSAGGRNEQFF.

The chain joins TRBV9 to TRBJ2-6, with D possibly being TRBD1 (6 bases). The length of the CDR3 is 15 residues. Trimming cost V 0 bases and J 2 bases, with 6 bases left between them. Germline-derived CDR1 and CDR2 are SGDLS and YYNGEE. DNA of the CDR3: TGTGCCAGCAGCGTAGCAGGGGCTGGGGCCAACGTCCTGACTTTC. Protein: CASSVAGAGANVLTF.

V usage is TRBV27 and J usage is TRBJ1-2; 7 bases are a match to TRBD1. The CDR3 is 13 residues long. The trim removed 2 bases at V and 5 bases at J, leaving 2 bases unmatched. Germline CDR1 is MNHEY and CDR2 is SMNVEV (reference sequence). The CDR3 DNA reads as TGTGCCAGCAGTTTAACCAGGGGGTATGGCTACACCTTC. It translates to CASSLTRGYGYTF.

The rearrangement uses TRBV6-5 and TRBJ1-4, with no clear D. This CDR3 is 13 amino acids long. Between the trimmed V and J ends, which lost 10 bases and 4 bases, there was a span of 13 bases. CDR1 and CDR2 (germline): MNHEY, SVGAGI. The chain's CDR3 is CAIKIGNNEKLFF. CDR3 DNA sequence: TGTGCCATCAAGATCGGTAATAATGAAAAACTGTTTTTT.

The J gene is TRBJ1-2, the V gene TRBV25-1, with TRBD1 as a possible D gene (6 bases). Trimming took off 3 bases at V and 4 bases at J, with 9 bases between the two ends. This CDR3 contains 13 residues. CDR1 and CDR2 from the germline V gene are MGHDK and SYGVNS. The CDR3 here is CASSEGAGYGYTF. The CDR3 DNA reads as TGTGCCAGCAGTGAGGGGGCTGGCTATGGCTACACCTTC.

This clone was seen only once. The chain employs TRBV19 and TRBJ2-3; 11 bases are a match to TRBD2. CDR1 LNHDA and CDR2 SQIVND come from the germline V gene (reference sequence). The V gene end was trimmed by 6 bases and the J gene end by 0 bases; junction bases not matched to a gene: 5. The CDR3 spans 16 residues. The CDR3 nucleotides read TGTGCCAGTAGCCTACTAGCGGGAGCTAGCACAGATACGCAGTATTTT. Residues: CASSLLAGASTDTQYF.

A single count supports this clone. The rearrangement joins TRBV4-1 to TRBJ1-5; D is perhaps TRBD1 (5 bases). This CDR3 contains 13 residues. The germline V and J ends were trimmed by 0 bases and 7 bases, with 7 bases remaining between them. Germline assignment: CDR1 MGHRA and CDR2 YSYEKL. CDR3 in DNA: TGCGCCAGCAGCCAAGAGGAGGGGCAGCCCCAGCATTTT. Amino acid sequence: CASSQEEGQPQHF.

The chain links TRBV10-3 to TRBJ1-1; TRBD1 might be the D (5 bases). The V end lost 3 bases, the J end lost 1 base, and 9 bases lay between the germline ends. This CDR3 spans 14 amino acids. Germline V CDR1 and CDR2: ENHRY, SYGVKD. DNA of the CDR3: TGTGCCATCAGTGACCTGACAGAGAACACTGAAGCTTTCTTT. Its protein is CAISDLTENTEAFF.

This chain connects TRBV3-1 (or the pseudogene TRBV3-2) to TRBJ1-1, with D perhaps matching TRBD1 (6 bases). Germline assignment: CDR1 LGHDT and CDR2 YNNKEL (reference sequence). The CDR3 covers 15 residues. V was shortened by 5 bases and J by 0 bases, with 13 bases between the two germline ends. Here the CDR3 reads CASSSMDSMNTEAFF. CDR3 sequence (DNA): TGTGCCAGCAGCTCCATGGACAGTATGAACACTGAAGCTTTCTTT.

The chain joins TRBV6-1 to TRBJ2-7; 7 bases line up with TRBD1. Germline assignment: CDR1 MNHNS and CDR2 SASEGT. The CDR3 spans 14 residues. The ends lost 0 bases at V and 4 bases at J; junction bases unmatched: 3. CDR3 sequence reads: CASSEAGTAYEQYF. In nucleotides, the CDR3 is TGTGCCAGCAGTGAAGCGGGGACAGCTTACGAGCAGTACTTC.

This chain links TRBV5-1 with TRBJ1-1, with TRBD1 identical over 8 bases. The germline CDR1 and CDR2 sequences are SGHRS and YFSETQ. With V trimmed by 4 bases and J by 2 bases, 7 bases remained unmatched. The CDR3 is made up of 15 amino acids. CDR3 region: CASSTLTGGNTEAFF. CDR3 coding DNA: TGCGCCAGCAGCACCCTCACAGGGGGAAACACTGAAGCTTTCTTT.

The chain carries TRBV28 and TRBJ2-5, with a possible D match to TRBD1 (6 bases). Trimming pared 2 bases from V and 2 bases from J, leaving 9 bases between. Germline V lookup: CDR1 MDHEN, CDR2 SYDVKM. CDR3 length: 14 amino acids. The CDR3 reads CASSLQQGQETQYF. DNA for the CDR3: TGTGCCAGCAGTTTACAACAGGGACAAGAGACCCAGTACTTC.

A single count supports this clone. V usage is TRBV5-1 and J usage is TRBJ2-2, with TRBD1 identical over 7 bases. CDR3 length equals 15 residues. CDR1 is SGHRS, CDR2 YFSETQ, per germline. The V and J ends lost 4 bases and 4 bases, in that order; junction bases with no gene match: 7. The CDR3 here is CASSAGQASTGELFF. The DNA of the CDR3 is TGCGCCAGCAGCGCCGGACAGGCGAGCACCGGGGAGCTGTTTTTT.

The chain combines TRBV2 with TRBJ2-1; 11 nucleotides match TRBD2. Germline V gene lookup returns CDR1 SNHLY and CDR2 FYNNEI. V lost 8 bases to trimming and J lost 4 bases; unmatched junction nucleotides: 7. The CDR3 is made up of 15 amino acids. CDR3 coding DNA: TGTGCCAGCCGCCCGGGACTAGCGGTGTACAATGAGCAGTTCTTC. Amino acids: CASRPGLAVYNEQFF.

In this sample, this clone turned up a few times. The CDR3 region is CASRTRTVTNEKLFF. CDR3 DNA: TGTGCCAGCAGAACCCGGACAGTCACTAATGAAAAACTGTTTTTT. V and J are TRBV6-6 and TRBJ1-4; D might be TRBD1 (6 bases). This CDR3 is 15 amino acids long. Germline V gene data show CDR1 as MNHNY and CDR2 as SVGAGI (reference sequence). V was cut by 6 bases and J by 2 bases, with 13 bases left in between.

This rearrangement joins TRBV15 to TRBJ2-7; D gene unclear. The germline V gene has CDR1 LNHNV and CDR2 YYDKDF (reference sequence). V was pared by 0 bases and J by 6 bases, with 9 bases between. The CDR3 has 13 residues. The CDR3 loop reads CATSRDPPGEQYF. The CDR3 DNA follows: TGTGCCACCAGCAGAGATCCACCGGGCGAGCAGTACTTC.

The chain is built from TRBV19 and TRBJ2-3; D might be TRBD1 (6 bases). The CDR3 sequence is 15 residues long. Trimming took 3 bases from V and 2 from J, leaving 12 bases between them. Germline values: CDR1 LNHDA, CDR2 SQIVND (reference sequence). The CDR3 loop reads CASSIGGGPTDTQYF. As DNA, the CDR3 is TGTGCCAGTAGTATTGGGGGCGGCCCCACAGATACGCAGTATTTT.

On this clone: The sample contains more than one DNA sequence encoding this CDR3. The rearrangement joins TRBV5-1 to TRBJ2-1; D remains unclear. The germline gives CDR1 SGHRS, CDR2 YFSETQ. The CDR3 is 15 residues long. Trimming cost V 0 bases and J 0 bases, with 7 bases left between them. Written as DNA, the CDR3 is TGCGCCAGCAGCTTGGCTGGCAGCTCCTACAATGAGCAGTTCTTC. Encoded protein: CASSLAGSSYNEQFF.

The genes are TRBV2 and TRBJ2-7; 7 bases are a match to TRBD2. V dropped 7 bases and J dropped 5; count of bases not matched to a gene: 8. This CDR3 has 13 amino acids. Germline CDR1 SNHLY, CDR2 FYNNEI. The CDR3 region is CASTPGTTHEQYF. CDR3 sequence (DNA): TGTGCCAGCACCCCCGGGACTACGCACGAGCAGTACTTC.

The J gene is TRBJ2-3, the V gene TRBV4-2; D possibly corresponds to TRBD1 (7 bases). Germline loops: CDR1 LGHNA, CDR2 YNFKEQ. The germline V and J ends were trimmed by 1 base and 4 bases, with 15 bases remaining between them. The CDR3 sequence is 16 residues long. The CDR3 DNA reads TGTGCCAGCAGCCAAGGCAGGGGGGTTGGATCAGATACGCAGTATTTT. This gives the protein CASSQGRGVGSDTQYF.

This chain connects TRBV7-3 to TRBJ2-1; 7 bases line up with TRBD2. In germline, CDR1 is SGHTA, CDR2 FQGTGA. The length of the CDR3 is 15 residues. The J segment lost 2 bases and the V segment lost 0 bases, leaving 1 base of the junction unmatched. The CDR3 coding sequence is TGTGCCAGCAGCTTAACCGGACTAGCCTACAATGAGCAGTTCTTC. Protein: CASSLTGLAYNEQFF.

J is TRBJ1-2 and V is TRBV11-2; 9 positions agree with TRBD1. The CDR3 loop spans 18 amino acids. CDR1 and CDR2 (germline): SGHAT, FQNNGV. Trimming at V came to 2 bases and at J to 3 bases, leaving 13 bases not matched to a gene. CDR3 amino acids: CASSLSGTGKDSDYGYTF. The CDR3 region has the DNA TGTGCCAGCAGCTTAAGCGGGACAGGGAAAGACTCCGACTATGGCTACACCTTC. Looking up the rest from reference TRBV11-2 and TRBJ1-2 gives the full variable domain: EAGVAQSPRYKIIEKRQSVAFWCNPISGHATLYWYQQILGQGPKLLIQFQNNGVVDDSQLPKDRFSAERLKGVDSTLKIQPAKLEDSAVYLCASSLSGTGKDSDYGYTFGSGTRLTVV.

This clone has only one observation. The chain links TRBV2 to TRBJ2-7; 10 positions match TRBD2. V lost 4 bases, J lost 6 bases, and 9 bases stayed unmatched. CDR1 is SNHLY and CDR2 is FYNNEI in the germline V gene. This CDR3 has 15 residues. CDR3 DNA: TGTGCCAGCAGTGGGGCTAGCGGGGGCCGGGGCGAGCAGTACTTC. This encodes CASSGASGGRGEQYF. Based on the CDR3 plus reference TRBV2 and TRBJ2-7, the full variable domain is EPEVTQTPSHQVTQMGQEVILRCVPISNHLYFYWYRQILGQKVEFLVSFYNNEISEKSEIFDDQFSVERPDGSNFTLKIRSTKLEDSAMYFCASSGASGGRGEQYFGPGTRLTVT.

The DNA of the CDR3 is TGTGCCAGTAAGGGGATGGATCAGCCCCAGCATTTT. It codes for CASKGMDQPQHF. The genes are TRBV19 and TRBJ1-5, with D maybe TRBD1 (5 bases). The V gene's germline CDR1 is LNHDA and CDR2 SQIVND (reference sequence). The V end lost 7 bases, the J end lost 5 bases, and 9 bases lay between the germline ends. There are 12 residues in the CDR3. Combining the CDR3 with reference TRBV19 and TRBJ1-5 gives the whole variable domain DGGITQSPKYLFRKEGQNVTLSCEQNLNHDAMYWYRQDPGQGLRLIYYSQIVNDFQKGDIAEGYSVSREKKESFPLTVTSAQKNPTAFYLCASKGMDQPQHFGDGTRLSIL.

V usage is TRBV25-1 and J usage is TRBJ1-2; weak D call: TRBD1 (5 bases). V lost 4 bases and J 4 bases, leaving 13 bases between the germline ends. Germline assignment: CDR1 MGHDK and CDR2 SYGVNS. CDR3 length equals 14 residues. This CDR3 reads CASSAGRFAYGYTF. The CDR3 DNA follows: TGTGCCAGCAGTGCAGGGAGGTTTGCCTATGGCTACACCTTC.

The chain links TRBV2 to TRBJ1-6; TRBD1 might be the D (5 bases). From germline, CDR1 is SNHLY and CDR2 FYNNEI. The CDR3 covers 17 residues. V was shortened by 3 bases and J by 6 bases, with 18 bases between the two germline ends. CDR3 nucleotides: TGTGCCAGCAGTGAGGTTGGGTGGCAGGGATCTAATTCACCCCTCCACTTT. As protein: CASSEVGWQGSNSPLHF.

This clone has a count of ten or more. This chain connects TRBV7-6 to TRBJ2-2, with TRBD2 matching 8 bases. The CDR3 is 16 amino acids. V lost 5 bases and J lost 6; bases outside the gene matches: 11. Looked up from germline, CDR1 is SGHVS and CDR2 is FNYEAQ. CDR3 protein: CASSPTGGSKSGELFF. CDR3 coding DNA: TGTGCCAGCAGCCCGACGGGAGGGAGTAAATCCGGGGAGCTGTTTTTT.

The table lists this clone with a few counts. This chain joins TRBV14 and TRBJ1-2; 7 bases align to TRBD1. The CDR3 runs 13 residues. J was trimmed by 7 bases and V by 2 bases; bases with no gene match: 4. CDR1 is SGHDN, CDR2 FVKESK, per germline. The CDR3: CASSQQTGLGYTF. The CDR3 DNA reads as TGTGCCAGCAGCCAACAGACAGGGCTTGGCTACACCTTC. Full variable domain (rest looked up from reference TRBV14 and TRBJ1-2): EAGVTQFPSHSVIEKGQTVTLRCDPISGHDNLYWYRRVMGKEIKFLLHFVKESKQDESGMPNNRFLAERTGGTYSTLKVQPAELEDSGVYFCASSQQTGLGYTFGSGTRLTVV.